This TCR beta chain came from a study of tumor-infiltrating lymphocytes in primary liver carcinoma (dated by TCRdb to the late 2010s). Regarding the research as a whole: Between late 2015 and 2016, a handful of patients in China with histopathologically diagnosed primary liver carcinoma had surgical resection. Of the five patients, three men and two women aged 30 to 69 years, four had hepatocellular carcinoma and one had combined HCC and intrahepatic cholangiocarcinoma. For each liver tumor, the study sampled five regions along with adjacent normal tissue and blood, and applied TCRbeta repertoire sequencing, expression microarrays and whole-exome sequencing. Each sample produced about 3.5 to 7.13 million productive TCRbeta reads, and read depth showed no significant difference between tissue types. The five patients had tumors staged T1-T3 N0M0, with maximum diameters ranging from about 4 to 10 cm. TCRbeta repertoire sequencing covered 35 specimens from 5 patients: roughly 25 tumor regions, 5 adjacent noncancerous liver tissues and 5 peripheral blood samples. High reproducibility was observed for the technical replicate repertoires, with mean shared-clone rates around 0.9 and correlation coefficients above 0.98.

Blood RNA was extracted from unsorted whole blood using TRIzol reagent, and germline DNA was obtained with the DNeasy Blood & Tissue kit. Chronic HBV infection was present in the patients, and the patients were treatment-naive at sampling. Roughly 3.9 milliliters of peripheral blood were collected into K2EDTA tubes before surgery. Summary of the overall study and its limitations: Because only the TCR beta chain was sequenced and unpaired alpha chains were not captured, true repertoire diversity is likely underestimated. The top 250 clones accounted for a significantly greater share of the repertoire in tumors than in blood (p = 0.039). Only 4 or 5 patients were included in the study, and the authors note that the findings should be validated in a larger study. Consistent with antigen-driven expansion, pairs of tumor regions showed higher repertoire overlap (mean about 36%) than either tumor-adjacent pairs (about 17%) or tumor-blood pairs (around 15%). Bulk unsorted samples precluded comparing CD4+ and CD8+ T cell repertoires.

Taken from the germline V gene, the CDR1 and CDR2 loops are SGHAT and FQNNGV. The CDR3, cysteine through phenylalanine, is 19 amino acids long. Only CDR3 DNA remains: 57 bases, in frame from the first base. At the junction V is shortened by 0 bases and J by 4 bases, with 23 bases in between. Regarding this clonotype: Its antigen specificity is not known. One base away there is no much larger clone; base qualities are not given.

TCRbeta-specific cDNA was reverse-transcribed from approximately 0.5 ug total RNA using a constant-region primer and ProtoScript II reverse transcriptase. Construction of the TCRbeta libraries relied on three nested rounds of multiplex PCR, following a slightly modified ARM-PCR procedure. Each of the first two PCR rounds ran for approximately 10 cycles using multiplex TRBV1-TRBV30 forward primers together with a Cbeta reverse primer. Sample barcodes and Illumina adapters were added in a final 25-cycle PCR with Deep VentR polymerase. Before sequencing, amplicons between 200 and 500 bp were purified from gel using a QIAquick gel extraction kit. An Illumina HiSeq 2500 was used to sequence the TCRbeta amplicons with 250-bp paired-end reads. On the study's bioinformatics: Trimmomatic v0.33 was used to quality-trim the reads, and FLASH v1.2.11 was used to merge paired reads so that full CDR3 sequences could be recovered. V, D and J germline segments were assigned to the rearranged TCRbeta sequences using MiGEC v1.2.1b. Clonotype statistics, along with Shannon-Wiener diversity indices, were calculated using VDJtools v1.0.0. To cut down on sampling bias, every analysis after diversity analysis relied on just the 250 most abundant clonotypes from each sample. TCRdb reprocessing: public reads trimmed at Q25 with fastp, clones called with MiXCR, in-frame beta chains kept. Rows matching on CDR3 protein sequence are summarized as one entry with the most common DNA and genes. The V and J calls shown here were made by TCRdb, not taken from the authors' results. The table for this sample lists 330,000 or so distinct CDR3 sequences; about 65% of them were counted only once. The ten largest clones take up approximately 5.9% of the sample.

Material for sequencing was peripheral blood. The chain was built from TRBV11-2 and TRBJ2-3; a tentative D match to TRBD2 spans 5 bases. This TCR came from a man aged 40-49 years with primary liver carcinoma and hepatitis B virus infection. The CDR3 sequence is CASSLEVVTTGVGSDTQYF. Here is the DNA: TGTGCCAGCAGCTTAGAGGTCGTGACTACCGGGGTAGGGTCAGATACGCAGTATTTT.